Listed below are T cell receptor beta chains from one sample, sequenced in a study of regulatory T cells in long-lasting Graves disease. TCRdb reanalysed the multiplex PCR reads using MiXCR and keeps one entry per CDR3 protein. The sample includes 400,000 to 500,000 distinct CDR3 sequences, less than 20% of them seen just once. The sample was also reused in another study, on T cells in Graves' hyperthyroidism and ophthalmopathy.

The sample was peripheral blood mononuclear cells (PBMCs), taken at new diagnosis, from a patient treated with antithyroid drugs. The source is a woman aged 18 to 35 with Graves disease. Each CDR3 is given with its conserved first and last residue. D genes are given only for firm matches. Size is stated for part of the rows, as once, few or many counts, or as a class when the clone is expanded.

>TRBV5-1|TRBJ2-3|NA|14|NA
TGCGCCAGCAGCTTGGCCCCAGGTTTAGATACGCAGTATTTT
CASSLAPGLDTQYF
>TRBV6-1|TRBJ2-1|TRBD2|14|NA
TGTGCCAGCACTCCTAGCGGGAGTGAACATGAGCAGTTCTTC
CASTPSGSEHEQFF
>TRBV12-3/TRBV12-4|TRBJ1-1|TRBD1|15|many
TGTGCCAGCAGTTTACAGGGGGGAATGAACACTGAAGCTTTCTTT
CASSLQGGMNTEAFF
>TRBV7-9|TRBJ2-1|TRBD2|18|few
TGTGCCAGCAGCATCTTACTACGACTAGCGGGAGCAGTGAATGAGCAGTTCTTC
CASSILLRLAGAVNEQFF
>TRBV12-3/TRBV12-4|TRBJ1-1|NA|14|few
TGTGCCAGCAGTTTTGGAGGAAAGAACACTGAAGCTTTCTTT
CASSFGGKNTEAFF
>TRBV3-1|TRBJ2-7|NA|16|many
TGTGCCAGCAGCCCCACCGGGGGATACATGGCCTACGAGCAGTACTTC
CASSPTGGYMAYEQYF
>TRBV12-3/TRBV12-4|TRBJ2-1|NA|13|few
TGTGCCAGCAGCCACGACAGTATGAATGAGCAGTTCTTC
CASSHDSMNEQFF
>TRBV6-1|TRBJ2-2|TRBD1|16|many
TGTGCCAGCAGTCGACAGGGGATATTAAACACCGGGGAGCTGTTTTTT
CASSRQGILNTGELFF
>TRBV19|TRBJ1-1|NA|14|NA
TGTGCCAGTAGTATTGGGGGGTGGAACACTGAAGCTTTCTTT
CASSIGGWNTEAFF
>TRBV11-2|TRBJ1-1|NA|14|once
TGTGCCAGCAGCCGCCAAGGGTCTATGGCTGAAGCTTTCTTT
CASSRQGSMAEAFF
>TRBV7-2|TRBJ2-7|NA|13|NA
TGTGCCAGCAGCTCCGACTTAACCTACAAGCAGTACTTC
CASSSDLTYKQYF
>TRBV2|TRBJ2-2|TRBD2|21|few
TGTGCCAGCAGTCCAACCGGGACAGGGGGGACTAGCGGGAGTCGCACCGGGGAGCTGTTTTTT
CASSPTGTGGTSGSRTGELFF
>TRBV4-3|TRBJ2-7|TRBD2|15|few
TGCGCCAGCAGCCAAGTCGGGGCGGGGGATCCGGAGCAGTACTTC
CASSQVGAGDPEQYF